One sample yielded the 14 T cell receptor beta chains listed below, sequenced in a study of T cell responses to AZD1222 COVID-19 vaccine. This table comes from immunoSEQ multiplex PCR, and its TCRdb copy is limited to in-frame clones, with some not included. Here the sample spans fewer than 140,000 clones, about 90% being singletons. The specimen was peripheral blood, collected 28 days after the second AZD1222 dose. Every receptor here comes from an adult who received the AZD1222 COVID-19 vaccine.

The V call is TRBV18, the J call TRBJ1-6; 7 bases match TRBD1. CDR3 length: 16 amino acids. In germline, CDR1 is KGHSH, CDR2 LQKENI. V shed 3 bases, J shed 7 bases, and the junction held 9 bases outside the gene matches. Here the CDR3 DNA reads TGTGCCAGCTCACCGGTGCCGGGACAGAAAAATTCACCCCTCCACTTT. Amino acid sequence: CASSPVPGQKNSPLHF.

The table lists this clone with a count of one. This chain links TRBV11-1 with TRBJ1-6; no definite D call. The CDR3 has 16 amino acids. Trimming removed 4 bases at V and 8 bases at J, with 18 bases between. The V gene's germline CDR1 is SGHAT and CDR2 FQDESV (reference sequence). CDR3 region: CASSSKQNRLDSPLHF. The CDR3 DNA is TGTGCCAGCAGCTCGAAACAGAATCGGCTTGATTCACCCCTCCACTTT.

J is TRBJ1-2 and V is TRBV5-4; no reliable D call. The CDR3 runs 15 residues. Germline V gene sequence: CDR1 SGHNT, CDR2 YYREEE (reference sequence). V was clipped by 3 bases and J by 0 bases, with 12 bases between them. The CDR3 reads CASSSRDSANYGYTF. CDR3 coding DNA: TGTGCCAGCAGCTCGAGGGATTCCGCTAACTATGGCTACACCTTC.

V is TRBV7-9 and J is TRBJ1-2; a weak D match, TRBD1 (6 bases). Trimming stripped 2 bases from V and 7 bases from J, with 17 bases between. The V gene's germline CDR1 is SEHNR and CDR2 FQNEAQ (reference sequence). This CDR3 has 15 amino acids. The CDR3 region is CASSLNPPGHFGYTF. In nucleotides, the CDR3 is TGTGCCAGCAGCTTAAACCCTCCGGGACACTTTGGCTACACCTTC.

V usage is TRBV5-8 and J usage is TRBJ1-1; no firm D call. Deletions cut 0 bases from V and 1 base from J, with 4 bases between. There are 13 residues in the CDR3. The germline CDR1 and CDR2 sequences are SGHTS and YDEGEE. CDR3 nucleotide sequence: TGTGCCAGCAGCTTGGGGGGGAACACTGAAGCTTTCTTT. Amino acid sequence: CASSLGGNTEAFF.

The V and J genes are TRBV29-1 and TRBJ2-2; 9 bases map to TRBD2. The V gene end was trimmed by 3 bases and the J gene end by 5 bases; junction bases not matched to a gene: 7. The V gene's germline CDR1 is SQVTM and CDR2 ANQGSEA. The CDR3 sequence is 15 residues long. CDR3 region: CSVENELAGTGELFF. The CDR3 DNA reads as TGCAGCGTTGAGAATGAGCTAGCGGGGACCGGGGAGCTGTTTTTT.

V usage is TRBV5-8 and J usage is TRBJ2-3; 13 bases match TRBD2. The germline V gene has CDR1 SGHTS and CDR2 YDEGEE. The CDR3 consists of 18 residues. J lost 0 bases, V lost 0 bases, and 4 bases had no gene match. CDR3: CASSLGLAGGYSTDTQYF. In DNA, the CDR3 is TGTGCCAGCAGCTTGGGACTAGCGGGGGGCTATAGCACAGATACGCAGTATTTT.

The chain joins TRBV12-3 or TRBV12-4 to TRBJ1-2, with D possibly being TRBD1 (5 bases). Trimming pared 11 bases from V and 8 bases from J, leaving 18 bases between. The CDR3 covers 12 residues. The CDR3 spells CASQGGGDGYTF. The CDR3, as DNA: TGTGCCTCCCAGGGCGGGGGTGACGGCTACACCTTC.

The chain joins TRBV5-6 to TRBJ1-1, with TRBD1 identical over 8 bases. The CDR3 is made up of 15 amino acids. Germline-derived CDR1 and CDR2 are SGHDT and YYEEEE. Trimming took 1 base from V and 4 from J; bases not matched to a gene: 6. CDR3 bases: TGTGCCAGCAGCTTGAGACCGACAGGGGCCACTGAAGCTTTCTTT. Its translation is CASSLRPTGATEAFF.

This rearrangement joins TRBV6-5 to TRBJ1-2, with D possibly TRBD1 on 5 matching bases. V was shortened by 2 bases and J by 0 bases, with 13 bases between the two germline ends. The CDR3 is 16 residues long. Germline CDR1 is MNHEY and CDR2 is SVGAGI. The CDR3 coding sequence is TGTGCCAGCAGTTACGGGAACAGGTTAGCTAACTATGGCTACACCTTC. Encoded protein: CASSYGNRLANYGYTF.

This CDR3 is CATSRAGTGNQPQHF. CDR3 nucleotide sequence: TGTGCCACCAGCAGGGCCGGGACAGGCAATCAGCCCCAGCATTTT. This chain uses TRBV15 with TRBJ1-5; 7 nucleotides line up with TRBD1. Germline-derived CDR1 and CDR2 are LNHNV and YYDKDF (reference sequence). CDR3 size: 15 residues. The V gene end was trimmed by 3 bases and the J gene end by 2 bases; junction bases not matched to a gene: 4.

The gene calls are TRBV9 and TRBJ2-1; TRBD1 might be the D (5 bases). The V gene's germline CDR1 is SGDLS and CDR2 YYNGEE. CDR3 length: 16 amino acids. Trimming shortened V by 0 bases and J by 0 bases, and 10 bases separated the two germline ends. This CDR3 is CASSVGGRSSYNEQFF. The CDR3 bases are TGTGCCAGCAGCGTAGGGGGCAGGAGCTCCTACAATGAGCAGTTCTTC.

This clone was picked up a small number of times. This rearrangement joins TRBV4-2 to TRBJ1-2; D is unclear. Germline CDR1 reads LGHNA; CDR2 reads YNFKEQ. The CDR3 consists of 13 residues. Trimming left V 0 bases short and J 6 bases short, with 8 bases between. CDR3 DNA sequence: TGTGCCAGCAGCCAAGAGGATCTACATGGCTACACCTTC. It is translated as CASSQEDLHGYTF.

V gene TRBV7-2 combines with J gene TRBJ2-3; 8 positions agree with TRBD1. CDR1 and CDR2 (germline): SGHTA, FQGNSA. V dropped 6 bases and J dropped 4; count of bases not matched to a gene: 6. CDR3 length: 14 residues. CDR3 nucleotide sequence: TGTGCCAGCAGGCCAAGGACAGGGTCAGATACGCAGTATTTT. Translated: CASRPRTGSDTQYF.